This TCR beta chain was captured in a study of blood T cell repertoires in COVID-19. The CDR3 extends over 14 amino acids. Germline lookup yields CDR1 LNHNV and CDR2 YYDKDF (reference sequence). Trimming removed 4 bases at V and 4 bases at J, with 11 bases between. Original analysis: Estimation of nucleated cell counts was performed using reference gene primer amplification. Only in-frame clones appear in the TCRdb table, and some are missing; sequencing was by immunoSEQ multiplex PCR. V and J calls and clone size are copied from that table; D and trimming were computed from the DNA. In the table there are 200,000 or so clones, less than 90% of which are singletons.

This receptor was obtained from a woman between 55 and 75 years old who had recovered from COVID-19. Sequenced input: peripheral blood. This chain connects TRBV15 to TRBJ2-1; D not resolved. The CDR3 region has the DNA TGTGCCACCAGCAAGAGTAAACTTTACAATGAGCAGTTCTTC. Protein: CATSKSKLYNEQFF.